The rows below give T cell receptor beta chains drawn from one sample of a study of T cells in Graves' hyperthyroidism and ophthalmopathy. TCRdb redid the calling of the multiplex PCR reads with MiXCR, one entry per CDR3 protein. The sample records 50,000 to 75,000 distinct CDR3 sequences, around half being singletons. The sequenced sample was blood. The receptors originated from a woman aged 25 to 39 with Graves' ophthalmopathy. The CDR3 runs from the conserved cysteine through the conserved F or W. A D gene is named only where the DNA matches it firmly. Only some rows state a clone size, as once, few, many or a class for expanded clones.

j_call clone_size v_call d_call cdr3_aa cdr3_nt
TRBJ2-5 medium-sized TRBV29-1 - CSALRAEGVETQYF TGCAGCGCCCTGAGGGCCGAGGGCGTGGAGACCCAGTACTTC
TRBJ2-3 many TRBV11-1 TRBD2 CASSLLQRTSGNTQYF TGTGCCAGCAGCTTACTTCAAAGGACTAGCGGGAATACGCAGTATTTT
TRBJ2-7 many TRBV6-2/TRBV6-3 - CASSSVKAAYEQYF TGTGCCAGCAGTTCGGTGAAGGCCGCCTACGAGCAGTACTTC
TRBJ2-1 - TRBV20-1 TRBD2 CSARDPGGGAAHEQFF TGCAGTGCTAGAGATCCCGGCGGGGGAGCTGCCCATGAGCAATTCTTC
TRBJ2-7 many TRBV6-1 - CASSERPNYEQYF TGTGCCAGCAGTGAGCGGCCCAACTACGAGCAGTACTTC
TRBJ2-1 many TRBV6-1 - CASSSAGTGHNEQFF TGTGCCAGCAGCTCAGCCGGGACTGGACACAATGAGCAGTTCTTC
TRBJ1-4 - TRBV9 - CASSVGGTNEKLFF TGTGCCAGCAGCGTAGGGGGCACTAATGAAAAACTGTTTTTT
TRBJ2-3 many TRBV6-1 - CASRFRGGADTQYF TGTGCCAGCAGGTTCAGGGGTGGCGCAGATACGCAGTATTTT
TRBJ2-3 medium-sized TRBV10-3 - CAISGVSADTQYF TGTGCCATCAGTGGAGTTTCAGCAGATACGCAGTATTTT
TRBJ2-5 many TRBV20-1 - CSARDLGRQETQYF TGCAGTGCTAGAGATCTCGGACGACAAGAGACCCAGTACTTC
TRBJ1-2 - TRBV20-1 - CSGGGLGVGGYTF TGCAGTGGAGGGGGGTTAGGGGTGGGTGGCTACACCTTC
TRBJ1-2 many TRBV7-9 TRBD1 CASSRDWTGGFGYTF TGTGCCAGCAGCCGCGACTGGACAGGGGGGTTTGGCTACACCTTC
TRBJ2-7 medium-sized TRBV29-1 - CSVRAGSYEQYF TGCAGCGTTAGGGCCGGATCCTACGAGCAGTACTTC
TRBJ1-1 many TRBV27 - CASSLSTNTEAFF TGTGCCAGCAGTTTATCAACGAACACTGAAGCTTTCTTT
TRBJ2-5 - TRBV7-6 TRBD2 CASSLGVAGGGWETQYF TGTGCCAGCAGCTTAGGAGTAGCGGGAGGCGGTTGGGAGACCCAGTACTTC
TRBJ2-5 once TRBV12-3/TRBV12-4 TRBD1 CASTGQGAVETQYF TGTGCCAGCACCGGACAGGGGGCTGTCGAGACCCAGTACTTC